This entry lists 22 T cell receptor beta chains sequenced from one sample in a study of regulatory and conventional T cells in RAG deficiency. Conventional CD4+ T cells were sorted from blood as CD25-low CD127-high cells. The repertoire was sequenced with immunoSEQ multiplex PCR; TCRdb's copy has only in-frame clones and lacks some. The sample lists approximately 21,000 clones; 95% to 97% were seen once. The same data also contributed to another study, on regulatory T cells. Per that paper: Primers: 52 TRBV forward and 13 TRBJ reverse.

Sequencing was performed on CD25- CD4+ T cells sorted from blood. Receptors were obtained from a human donor in good health.

This clone has more than one count but fewer than ten. The chain carries TRBV5-5 and TRBJ1-3; D is unclear. Germline V gives CDR1 SGHKS, CDR2 YYEKEE (reference sequence). V lost 0 bases and J 0 bases, leaving 13 bases between the germline ends. CDR3 size: 17 residues. The CDR3, as DNA: TGTGCCAGCAGCTTGGGGCAGACTACCAGCTCTGGAAACACCATATATTTT. It is translated as CASSLGQTTSSGNTIYF.

For the CDR3, the DNA is TGTGCCAGCAGCGCCCAGGGAGGGGACACTGAAGCTTTCTTT. Translating it yields CASSAQGGDTEAFF. The chain carries TRBV7-2 and TRBJ1-1, with D maybe TRBD1 (5 bases). Germline V CDR1 and CDR2: SGHTA, FQGNSA. This CDR3 has 14 residues. V was cut by 5 bases and J by 3 bases, with 13 bases left in between. Full variable domain (remainder filled in from reference TRBV7-2 and TRBJ1-1): GAGVSQSPSNKVTEKGKDVELRCDPISGHTALYWYRQSLGQGLEFLIYFQGNSAPDKSGLPSDRFSAERTGGSVSTLTIQRTQQEDSAVYLCASSAQGGDTEAFFGQGTRLTVV.

The chain's CDR3 is CASSAGTAPTDTQYF. The CDR3 DNA sequence: TGTGCCAGCAGCGCCGGGACAGCCCCCACAGATACGCAGTATTTT. The chain combines TRBV5-4 with TRBJ2-3; 7 positions match TRBD1. This CDR3 region has 15 residues. Germline trimming cut 4 bases from V and 2 bases from J; bases unmatched to any gene: 7. Germline CDR1 reads SGHNT; CDR2 reads YYREEE (reference sequence).

As to this clone: This same CDR3 is encoded by further DNA sequences in the sample. This sequence joins TRBV9 and TRBJ1-6, with 10 bases aligning to TRBD1. V was pared by 3 bases and J by 13 bases, with 10 bases of the junction left unmatched. Germline V gives CDR1 SGDLS, CDR2 YYNGEE. This CDR3 comprises 15 residues. CDR3 sequence (DNA): TGTGCCAGCAGCGGAAAGGGACAGGGGACATCCCCCCTCCACTTT. Translating gives CASSGKGQGTSPLHF.

The V call is TRBV4-1, the J call TRBJ2-7, with no clear D. The CDR3 has 14 residues. The ends were cut back, 0 bases at V and 6 bases at J, with 12 bases in the middle. Germline V gene lookup returns CDR1 MGHRA and CDR2 YSYEKL. The CDR3 loop is CASSQDDRVSEQYF. CDR3 sequence (DNA): TGCGCCAGCAGCCAAGACGACCGGGTGAGCGAGCAGTACTTC.

V and J are TRBV19 and TRBJ2-5; weak D call: TRBD2 (6 bases). Trimming left V 4 bases short and J 0 bases short, with 15 bases between. The length of the CDR3 is 16 residues. CDR1 and CDR2 (germline): LNHDA, SQIVND (reference sequence). The CDR3 region has the DNA TGTGCCAGTAGTAAGAGTGCGGGACCGTACCAAGAGACCCAGTACTTC. Protein: CASSKSAGPYQETQYF.

This chain joins TRBV6-1 and TRBJ2-5; weak D call: TRBD2 (6 bases). The CDR3 has 14 residues. In germline, CDR1 is MNHNS, CDR2 SASEGT. V shed 4 bases and J shed 5 bases, with 14 bases lying between them. The CDR3 loop is CASSGGTLRETQYF. The CDR3 nucleotides read TGTGCCAGCAGTGGTGGGACTCTACGGGAGACCCAGTACTTC.

The chain links TRBV5-6 to TRBJ2-5, with 8 bases matching TRBD2. Germline CDR1 is SGHDT and CDR2 is YYEEEE. Germline trimming cut 0 bases from V and 5 bases from J; bases unmatched to any gene: 6. The CDR3 consists of 15 residues. The CDR3 reads CASSLAGLALETQYF. The DNA of the CDR3 is TGTGCCAGCAGCTTGGCCGGACTAGCTCTGGAGACCCAGTACTTC.

V is TRBV27 and J is TRBJ1-2, with 9 positions matching TRBD1. Germline trimming cut 5 bases from V and 4 bases from J; bases unmatched to any gene: 8. The germline gives CDR1 MNHEY, CDR2 SMNVEV (reference sequence). This CDR3 has 15 amino acids. CDR3 sequence reads: CASSRRLDRGYGYTF. CDR3 in DNA: TGTGCCAGCAGTCGGAGGTTGGACAGGGGCTATGGCTACACCTTC.

The V call is TRBV27, the J call TRBJ1-5; D call uncertain. The CDR3 runs to 13 residues. Looked up from germline, CDR1 is MNHEY and CDR2 is SMNVEV (reference sequence). V lost 3 bases and J lost 4, with 7 bases in between. The CDR3 region has the DNA TGTGCCAGCAGTTTTATCGGGAATCAGCCCCAGCATTTT. Its translation: CASSFIGNQPQHF.

The gene calls are TRBV28 and TRBJ2-7; TRBD1 matches 10 bases. Germline V CDR1 and CDR2: MDHEN, SYDVKM. The CDR3 extends over 15 amino acids. V trimming: 5 bases; J trimming: 2 bases; junction bases outside the gene matches: 6. CDR3 bases: TGTGCCAGCAGTCCGGGACAGGGGTTTCCCTACGAGCAGTACTTC. Translated: CASSPGQGFPYEQYF.

The rearrangement links TRBV30 to TRBJ1-6; D is ambiguous. With 0 bases removed from V and 10 bases from J, the gap between germline ends came to 13 bases. Germline assignment: CDR1 GTSNPN and CDR2 SVGIG (reference sequence). The CDR3 is 14 residues long. The CDR3 spells CAWSVGRSGSPLHF. The CDR3, as DNA: TGTGCCTGGAGTGTCGGCCGATCAGGATCACCCCTCCACTTT. The full variable domain, completed using reference TRBV30 and TRBJ1-6, is SQTIHQWPATLVQPVGSPLSLECTVEGTSNPNLYWYRQAAGRGLQLLFYSVGIGQISSEVPQNLSASRPQDRQFILSSKKLLLSDSGFYLCAWSVGRSGSPLHFGNGTRLTVT.

This chain links TRBV2 with TRBJ2-7, with TRBD1 matching over 9 bases. Germline values: CDR1 SNHLY, CDR2 FYNNEI. The ends lost 7 bases at V and 2 bases at J; junction bases unmatched: 9. The CDR3 has 15 amino acids. CDR3 in DNA: TGTGCCAGCACCCTTCGGACAGGGGCGACCTACGAGCAGTACTTC. It translates to CASTLRTGATYEQYF.

The chain is built from TRBV5-1 and TRBJ1-1, with D uncertain. CDR1 is SGHRS and CDR2 is YFSETQ in the germline V gene. Trimming removed 0 bases from V and 1 base from J, with 7 bases in between. This CDR3 has 14 amino acids. The CDR3 DNA sequence: TGCGCCAGCAGCTTGGCACTAGGGAACACTGAAGCTTTCTTT. Translated: CASSLALGNTEAFF.

The rearrangement uses TRBV7-3 and TRBJ1-6; the D is unclear. This CDR3 comprises 13 residues. Deletions cut 8 bases from V and 7 bases from J, with 12 bases between. Germline CDR1 is SGHTA and CDR2 is FQGTGA. The CDR3 loop reads CASAGDMNSPLHF. CDR3 DNA sequence: TGTGCCAGCGCGGGTGACATGAATTCACCCCTCCACTTT.

The chain employs TRBV7-2 and TRBJ1-2; no reliable D call. Trimming took off 3 bases at V and 4 bases at J, with 12 bases between the two ends. The CDR3 runs to 14 residues. The germline gives CDR1 SGHTA, CDR2 FQGNSA. The CDR3 sequence is CASSFIHGGYGYTF. The CDR3, as DNA: TGTGCCAGCAGCTTTATTCATGGCGGCTATGGCTACACCTTC.

The chain is built from TRBV2 and TRBJ2-3, with D perhaps TRBD1 (6 bases). The germline V gene encodes CDR1 SNHLY and CDR2 FYNNEI. V was shortened by 2 bases and J by 3 bases, with 18 bases between the two germline ends. The CDR3 consists of 17 residues. Written as DNA, the CDR3 is TGTGCCAGCAGTGAAAGGGGGACCGAAACCCTAACAGATACGCAGTATTTT. Its protein is CASSERGTETLTDTQYF.

This clone has only one observation. The J gene is TRBJ1-2, the V gene TRBV7-2; 7 nucleotides agree with TRBD1. The CDR3 is made up of 16 amino acids. The trim removed 3 bases at V and 0 bases at J, leaving 7 bases unmatched. Looked up from germline, CDR1 is SGHTA and CDR2 is FQGNSA. The CDR3 region has the DNA TGTGCCAGCAGCTTGGAGGGGGCCAGAGCTAACTATGGCTACACCTTC. Encoded protein: CASSLEGARANYGYTF.

Comment on this clone: One end of the junction fails to match germline, which may point to a read error. The chain carries TRBV14 and TRBJ1-2, with a possible D match to TRBD1 (6 bases). Germline V gene lookup returns CDR1 SGHDN and CDR2 FVKESK. CDR3 length equals 11 residues. The CDR3 spells CASSRAGQNFF. DNA of the CDR3: TGTGCCAGCAGCCGAGCGGGACAAAACTTCTTC.

CDR3 amino acids: CASSIRLAGTDTQYF. CDR3 DNA sequence: TGTGCCAGCAGCATAAGACTAGCGGGAACAGATACGCAGTATTTT. The V gene is TRBV7-9, the J gene TRBJ2-3; 11 bases line up with TRBD2. Trimming took 5 bases from V and 3 from J; bases not matched to a gene: 4. CDR3 length equals 15 residues. Germline CDR1 and CDR2: SEHNR and FQNEAQ (reference sequence).

This chain joins TRBV5-4 and TRBJ1-2; D is unresolved. The ends were cut back, 3 bases at V and 6 bases at J, with 21 bases in the middle. The V gene's germline CDR1 is SGHNT and CDR2 YYREEE (reference sequence). The CDR3 contains 16 residues. The CDR3 is CASSSHPFIQEDGYTF. In nucleotides, the CDR3 is TGTGCCAGCAGCTCCCACCCGTTCATACAAGAGGATGGCTACACCTTC.

The chain uses TRBV28 and TRBJ2-7; D gene uncertain. Germline assignment: CDR1 MDHEN and CDR2 SYDVKM. The CDR3 is 10 residues long. Trimming removed 5 bases from V and 3 bases from J, with 2 bases in between. DNA for the CDR3: TGTGCCAGCAGTCTCTACGAGCAGTACTTC. Translation gives CASSLYEQYF.